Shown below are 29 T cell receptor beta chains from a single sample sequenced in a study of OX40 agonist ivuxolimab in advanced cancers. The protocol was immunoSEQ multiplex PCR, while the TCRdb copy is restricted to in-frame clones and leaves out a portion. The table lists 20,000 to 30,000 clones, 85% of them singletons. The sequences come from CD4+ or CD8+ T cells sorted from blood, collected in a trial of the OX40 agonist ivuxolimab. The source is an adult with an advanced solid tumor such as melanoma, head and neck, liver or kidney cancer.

The CDR3 DNA reads as TGTGCCAGCAGCTTCGGGACTACCTCTATCGAGCAGTACTTC. This gives the protein CASSFGTTSIEQYF. V is TRBV7-9 and J is TRBJ2-7, with 7 bases matching TRBD2. Germline lookup yields CDR1 SEHNR and CDR2 FQNEAQ (reference sequence). The J segment lost 6 bases and the V segment lost 3 bases, leaving 8 bases of the junction unmatched. The CDR3 runs 14 residues.

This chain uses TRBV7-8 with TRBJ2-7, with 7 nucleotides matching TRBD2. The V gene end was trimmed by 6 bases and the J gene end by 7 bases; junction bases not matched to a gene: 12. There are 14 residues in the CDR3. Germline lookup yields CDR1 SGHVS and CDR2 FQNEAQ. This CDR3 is CASSSAGWGGEQYF. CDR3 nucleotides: TGTGCCAGCAGTTCTGCCGGCTGGGGGGGAGAGCAGTACTTC.

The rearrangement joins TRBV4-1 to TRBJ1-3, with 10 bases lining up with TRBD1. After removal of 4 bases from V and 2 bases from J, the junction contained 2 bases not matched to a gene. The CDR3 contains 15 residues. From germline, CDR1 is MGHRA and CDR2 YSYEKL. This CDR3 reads CASSRDRGAGNTIYF. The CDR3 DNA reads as TGCGCCAGCAGCCGGGACAGGGGAGCTGGAAACACCATATATTTT.

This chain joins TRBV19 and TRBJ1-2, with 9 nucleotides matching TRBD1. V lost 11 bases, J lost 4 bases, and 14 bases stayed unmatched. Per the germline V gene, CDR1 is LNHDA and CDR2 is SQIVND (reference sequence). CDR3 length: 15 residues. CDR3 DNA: TGTGCCGCCTCCCCCCCCGGGACAGGGAGCTATGGCTACACCTTC. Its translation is CAASPPGTGSYGYTF.

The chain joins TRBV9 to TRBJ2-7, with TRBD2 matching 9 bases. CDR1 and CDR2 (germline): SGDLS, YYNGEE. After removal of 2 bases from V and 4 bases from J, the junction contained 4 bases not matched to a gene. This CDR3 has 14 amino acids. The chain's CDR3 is CASSVSGSFYEQYF. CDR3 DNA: TGTGCCAGCAGCGTTAGCGGGAGTTTTTACGAGCAGTACTTC.

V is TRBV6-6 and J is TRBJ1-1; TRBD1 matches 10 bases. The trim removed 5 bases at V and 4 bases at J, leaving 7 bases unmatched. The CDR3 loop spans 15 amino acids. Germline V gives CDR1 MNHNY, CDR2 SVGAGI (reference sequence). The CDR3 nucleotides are TGTGCCAGCAGTCAACCGGGACAGGGGATCACTGAAGCTTTCTTT. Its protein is CASSQPGQGITEAFF.

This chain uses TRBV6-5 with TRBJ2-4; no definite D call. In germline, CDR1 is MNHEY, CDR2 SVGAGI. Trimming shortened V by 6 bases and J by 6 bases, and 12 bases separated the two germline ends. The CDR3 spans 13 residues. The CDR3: CASSTRQRNIQYF. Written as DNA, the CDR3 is TGTGCCAGCAGCACCCGGCAGCGAAACATTCAGTACTTC.

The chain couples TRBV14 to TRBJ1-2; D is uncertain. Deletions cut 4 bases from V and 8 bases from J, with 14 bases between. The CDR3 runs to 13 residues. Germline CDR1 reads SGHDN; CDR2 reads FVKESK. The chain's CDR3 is CASSPQALGGYTF. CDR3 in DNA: TGTGCCAGCAGCCCCCAAGCCTTGGGAGGCTACACCTTC.

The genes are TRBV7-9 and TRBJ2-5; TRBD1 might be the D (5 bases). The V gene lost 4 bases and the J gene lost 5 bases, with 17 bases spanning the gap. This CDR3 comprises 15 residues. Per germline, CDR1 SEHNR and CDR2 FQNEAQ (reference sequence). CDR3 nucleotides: TGTGCCAGCAGCTCCTTGAGCAGGGTTATGGAGACCCAGTACTTC. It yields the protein CASSSLSRVMETQYF.

CDR3 bases: TGCGCCAGCAGCCAAGATCTCTCTCAGCCCCAGCATTTT. It translates to CASSQDLSQPQHF. V and J are TRBV4-1 and TRBJ1-5; D gene unclear. The CDR3 runs to 13 residues. The germline CDR1 and CDR2 sequences are MGHRA and YSYEKL. Between the trimmed V and J ends, which lost 0 bases and 6 bases, there was a span of 6 bases.

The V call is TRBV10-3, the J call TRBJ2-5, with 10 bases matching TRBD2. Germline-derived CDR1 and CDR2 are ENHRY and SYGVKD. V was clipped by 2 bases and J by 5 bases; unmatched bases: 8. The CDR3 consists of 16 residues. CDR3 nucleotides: TGTGCCATCAGTGAGAGCAAACCTAGCGGGGGTGAGACCCAGTACTTC. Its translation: CAISESKPSGGETQYF.

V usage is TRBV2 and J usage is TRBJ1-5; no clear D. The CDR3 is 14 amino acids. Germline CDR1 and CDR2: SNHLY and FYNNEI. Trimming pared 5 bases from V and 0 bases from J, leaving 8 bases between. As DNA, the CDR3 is TGTGCCAGCAGTTCTCAAGCTAGCAATCAGCCCCAGCATTTT. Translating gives CASSSQASNQPQHF.

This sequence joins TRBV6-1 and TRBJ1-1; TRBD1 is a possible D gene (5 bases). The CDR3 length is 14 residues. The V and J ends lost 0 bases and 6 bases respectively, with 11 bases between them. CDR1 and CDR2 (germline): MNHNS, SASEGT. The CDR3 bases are TGTGCCAGCAGTGAAGCAGCAGGGCCGGCTGAAGCTTTCTTT. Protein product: CASSEAAGPAEAFF.

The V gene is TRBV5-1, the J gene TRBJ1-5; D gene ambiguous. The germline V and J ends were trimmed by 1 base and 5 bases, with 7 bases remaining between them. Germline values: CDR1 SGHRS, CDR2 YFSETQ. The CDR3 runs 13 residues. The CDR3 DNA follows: TGCGCCAGCAGCTTGCTCTCGGATCAGCCCCAGCATTTT. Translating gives CASSLLSDQPQHF. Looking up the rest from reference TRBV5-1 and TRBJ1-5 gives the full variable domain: KAGVTQTPRYLIKTRGQQVTLSCSPISGHRSVSWYQQTPGQGLQFLFEYFSETQRNKGNFPGRFSGRQFSNSRSEMNVSTLELGDSALYLCASSLLSDQPQHFGDGTRLSIL.

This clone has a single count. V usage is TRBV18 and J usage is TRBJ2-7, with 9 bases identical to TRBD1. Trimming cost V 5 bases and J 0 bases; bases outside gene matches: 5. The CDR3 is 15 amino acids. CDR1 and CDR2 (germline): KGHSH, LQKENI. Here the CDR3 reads CASSSRTGASYEQYF. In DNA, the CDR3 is TGTGCCAGCTCAAGCCGGACAGGGGCCTCCTACGAGCAGTACTTC.

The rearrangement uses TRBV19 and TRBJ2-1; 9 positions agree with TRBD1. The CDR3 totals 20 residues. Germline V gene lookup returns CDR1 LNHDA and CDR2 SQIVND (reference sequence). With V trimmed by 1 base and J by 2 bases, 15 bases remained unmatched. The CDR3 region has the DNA TGTGCCAGTAGTATAGTGGCCGCCCCCGGGACAGGGATCCCCTACAATGAGCAGTTCTTC. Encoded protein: CASSIVAAPGTGIPYNEQFF.

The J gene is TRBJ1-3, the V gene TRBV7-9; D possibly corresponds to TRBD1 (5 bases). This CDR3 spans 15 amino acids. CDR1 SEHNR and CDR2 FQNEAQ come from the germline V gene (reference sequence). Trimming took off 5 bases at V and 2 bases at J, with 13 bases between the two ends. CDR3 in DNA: TGTGCCAGCAGCCCATCGACGGGGCCTGGAAACACCATATATTTT. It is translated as CASSPSTGPGNTIYF.

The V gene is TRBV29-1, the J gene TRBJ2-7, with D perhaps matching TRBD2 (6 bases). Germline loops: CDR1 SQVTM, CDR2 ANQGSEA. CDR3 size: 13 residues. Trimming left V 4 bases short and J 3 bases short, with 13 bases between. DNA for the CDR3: TGCAGCGTTGTTGAAAGACTAGACTACGAGCAGTACTTC. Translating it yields CSVVERLDYEQYF.

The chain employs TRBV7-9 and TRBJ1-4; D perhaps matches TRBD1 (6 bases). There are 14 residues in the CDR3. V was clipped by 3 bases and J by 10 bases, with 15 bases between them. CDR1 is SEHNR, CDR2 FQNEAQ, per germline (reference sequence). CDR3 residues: CASSFGGGAGKLFF. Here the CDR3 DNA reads TGTGCCAGCAGCTTTGGAGGGGGAGCTGGAAAACTGTTTTTT. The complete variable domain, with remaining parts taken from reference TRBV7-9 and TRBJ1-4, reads DTGVSQNPRHKITKRGQNVTFRCDPISEHNRLYWYRQTLGQGPEFLTYFQNEAQLEKSRLLSDRFSAERPKGSFSTLEIQRTEQGDSAMYLCASSFGGGAGKLFFGSGTQLSVL.

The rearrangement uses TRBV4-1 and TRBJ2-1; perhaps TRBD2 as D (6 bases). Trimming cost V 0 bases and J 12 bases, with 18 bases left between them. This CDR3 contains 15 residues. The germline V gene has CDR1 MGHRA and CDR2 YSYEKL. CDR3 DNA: TGCGCCAGCAGCCAAGAGAAGGACTATCGGAGGACGCAGTTCTTC. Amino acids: CASSQEKDYRRTQFF.

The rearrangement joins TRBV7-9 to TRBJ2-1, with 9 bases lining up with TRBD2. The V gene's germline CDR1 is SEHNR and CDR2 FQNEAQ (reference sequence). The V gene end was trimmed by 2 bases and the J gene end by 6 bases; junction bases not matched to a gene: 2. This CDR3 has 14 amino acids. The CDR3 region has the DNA TGTGCCAGCAGCTTAAGCGGGAGGACCAATGAGCAGTTCTTC. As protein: CASSLSGRTNEQFF.

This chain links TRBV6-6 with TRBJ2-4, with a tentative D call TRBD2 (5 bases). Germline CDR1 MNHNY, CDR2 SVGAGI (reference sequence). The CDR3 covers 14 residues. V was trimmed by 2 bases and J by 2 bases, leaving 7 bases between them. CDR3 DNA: TGTGCCAGCAGTTACCCGGGGTCCAAAAACATTCAGTACTTC. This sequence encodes CASSYPGSKNIQYF.

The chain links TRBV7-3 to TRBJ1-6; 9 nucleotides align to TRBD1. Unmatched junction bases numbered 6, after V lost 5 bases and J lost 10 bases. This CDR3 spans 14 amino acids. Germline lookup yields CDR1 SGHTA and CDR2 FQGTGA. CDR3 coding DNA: TGTGCCAGCAGCAAGGACAGGGGCGGATCACCCCTCCACTTT. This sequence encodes CASSKDRGGSPLHF. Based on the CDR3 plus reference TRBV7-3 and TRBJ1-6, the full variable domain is GAGVSQTPSNKVTEKGKYVELRCDPISGHTALYWYRQSLGQGPEFLIYFQGTGAADDSGLPNDRFFAVRPEGSVSTLKIQRTERGDSAVYLCASSKDRGGSPLHFGNGTRLTVT.

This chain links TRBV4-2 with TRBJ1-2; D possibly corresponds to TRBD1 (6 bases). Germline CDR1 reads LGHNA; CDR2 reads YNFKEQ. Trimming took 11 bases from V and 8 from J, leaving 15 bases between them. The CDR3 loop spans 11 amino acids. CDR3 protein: CAAAGAGGYTF. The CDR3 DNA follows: TGTGCCGCAGCAGGGGCCGGCGGCTACACCTTC.

CDR3 bases: TGTGCCAGCAGCTCGGGGACAGGGGGACTAGCGGGAGGAAGCACAGATACGCAGTATTTT. This sequence encodes CASSSGTGGLAGGSTDTQYF. The chain employs TRBV5-4 and TRBJ2-3, with TRBD2 matching 15 bases. The V gene's germline CDR1 is SGHNT and CDR2 YYREEE (reference sequence). This CDR3 spans 20 amino acids. V lost 3 bases to trimming and J lost 0 bases; unmatched junction nucleotides: 11.

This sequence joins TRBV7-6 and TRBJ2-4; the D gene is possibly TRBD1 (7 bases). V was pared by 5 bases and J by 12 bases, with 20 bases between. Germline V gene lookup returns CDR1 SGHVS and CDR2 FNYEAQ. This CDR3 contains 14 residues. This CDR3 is CASSRGTDTSTQYF. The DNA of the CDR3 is TGTGCCAGCAGCCGGGGGACAGATACCTCTACTCAGTACTTC. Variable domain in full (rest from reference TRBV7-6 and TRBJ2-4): GAGVSQSPRYKVTKRGQDVALRCDPISGHVSLYWYRQALGQGPEFLTYFNYEAQQDKSGLPNDRFSAERPEGSISTLTIQRTEQRDSAMYRCASSRGTDTSTQYFGAGTRLSVL.

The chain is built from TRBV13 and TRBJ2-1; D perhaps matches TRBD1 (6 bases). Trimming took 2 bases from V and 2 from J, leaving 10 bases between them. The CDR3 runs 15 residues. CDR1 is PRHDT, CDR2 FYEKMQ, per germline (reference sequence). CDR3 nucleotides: TGTGCCAGCAGCTTACGTGCAGGGGCCTACAATGAGCAGTTCTTC. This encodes CASSLRAGAYNEQFF.

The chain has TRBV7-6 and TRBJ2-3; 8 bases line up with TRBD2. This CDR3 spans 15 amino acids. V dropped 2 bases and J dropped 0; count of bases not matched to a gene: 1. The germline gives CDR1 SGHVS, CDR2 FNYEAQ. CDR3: CASSLSGGSTDTQYF. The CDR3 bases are TGTGCCAGCAGCTTATCGGGGGGGAGCACAGATACGCAGTATTTT.

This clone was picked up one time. In nucleotides, the CDR3 is TGTGCCAGCAGACCCTCACAGGGACCCTACGAGCAGTACTTC. It encodes CASRPSQGPYEQYF. V usage is TRBV6-6 and J usage is TRBJ2-7, with D maybe TRBD1 (6 bases). CDR1 and CDR2 from the germline V gene are MNHNY and SVGAGI (reference sequence). This CDR3 comprises 14 residues. The germline V and J ends were trimmed by 6 bases and 2 bases, with 14 bases remaining between them.